This T cell receptor beta chain was obtained from a study of blood T cell repertoires in COVID-19. Study-wide context: Material from acute and convalescent COVID-19 was sourced from the United States, Italy and Spain.

Using immunoSEQ multiplex PCR, the repertoire was profiled, and TCRdb retains in-frame clones only, with some absent. The sample includes approximately 150,000 clones, 75% to 90% seen only once; the top ten take roughly 3.6%. The junction had 7 bases not matched to a gene; V was cut back by 3 bases and J by 3 bases. CDR3 size: 16 residues. From germline, CDR1 is LGHDT and CDR2 YNNKEL (reference sequence). The sequencing input was peripheral blood. The receptor was isolated from a man between 65 and 80 years old who had recovered from COVID-19. The V and J genes are TRBV3-1 (or the pseudogene TRBV3-2) and TRBJ2-7; 11 bases agree with TRBD2. CDR3 amino acids: CASSHLSGTSGYEQYF. Written as DNA, the CDR3 is TGTGCCAGCAGCCATCTCTCCGGGACTAGCGGCTACGAGCAGTACTTC.